What follows are 9 T cell receptor beta chains derived from one specimen sequenced in a study of CD8 T cells in Susac syndrome. The RNA input was about 0.45 to 1 ug, and it was reverse transcribed with random hexamers. TCRdb re-derived calls from the immunoSEQ multiplex PCR reads in MiXCR, one entry per CDR3 protein. The table has about 130,000 distinct CDR3 sequences, approximately 95% seen once. Material for sequencing was CD8+ T cells from PBMCs. These receptor sequences come from a human donor with Susac syndrome.

The chain joins TRBV12-5 to TRBJ1-1; tentative D call: TRBD1 (5 bases). This CDR3 is built from 13 residues. Germline V gene data show CDR1 as LGHNT and CDR2 as FRNRAP. The V gene lost 3 bases and the J gene lost 3 bases, with 8 bases spanning the gap. CDR3: CASGFTGDTEAFF. The CDR3, as DNA: TGTGCTAGTGGTTTCACAGGAGACACTGAAGCTTTCTTT.

The chain recombines TRBV9 with TRBJ1-5; no firm D call. The V gene lost 0 bases and the J gene lost 6 bases, with 7 bases spanning the gap. This CDR3 has 13 residues. CDR1 is SGDLS, CDR2 YYNGEE, per germline. DNA of the CDR3: TGTGCCAGCAGCGTAGGGGAGGGTCAGCCCCAGCATTTT. It specifies CASSVGEGQPQHF. The entire variable domain, with the rest obtained from reference TRBV9 and TRBJ1-5, is as follows: DSGVTQTPKHLITATGQRVTLRCSPRSGDLSVYWYQQSLDQGLQFLIQYYNGEERAKGNILERFSAQQFPDLHSELNLSSLELGDSALYFCASSVGEGQPQHFGDGTRLSIL.

The genes are TRBV20-1 and TRBJ2-1; D call uncertain. V gave up 0 bases and J gave up 8 bases, with 11 bases separating them. The CDR3 is 13 amino acids. The germline CDR1 and CDR2 sequences are DFQATT and SNEGSKA (reference sequence). The DNA for the CDR3 is TGCAGTGCTAGAGAGGTTTTAAGCTATGAGCAGTTCTTC. This gives the protein CSAREVLSYEQFF.

The chain employs TRBV4-1 and TRBJ2-1, with D possibly TRBD2 on 6 matching bases. The V end lost 1 base, the J end lost 6 bases, and 13 bases lay between the germline ends. The CDR3 has 15 amino acids. In germline, CDR1 is MGHRA, CDR2 YSYEKL. The CDR3 coding sequence is TGCGCCAGCAGCCAAGCTTCGACTAGTTTCAATGAGCAGTTCTTC. This codes for CASSQASTSFNEQFF.

The chain links TRBV5-4 to TRBJ2-7; 7 nucleotides line up with TRBD1. V shed 1 base and J 1 base; nucleotides not matched to a gene: 2. Looked up from germline, CDR1 is SGHNT and CDR2 is YYREEE (reference sequence). CDR3 length: 14 residues. The DNA of the CDR3 is TGTGCCAGCAGCTTGTGGGGACAGTCCTACGAGCAGTACTTC. It yields the protein CASSLWGQSYEQYF.

The chain has TRBV12-3 or TRBV12-4 and TRBJ1-5; 7 nucleotides match TRBD1. V dropped 1 base and J dropped 0; count of bases not matched to a gene: 12. CDR3 length: 19 amino acids. The CDR3, as DNA: TGTGCCAGCAGTTTAGGCTTATCGGGCGACAGGGCTAGCAATCAGCCCCAGCATTTT. It encodes CASSLGLSGDRASNQPQHF.

The genes are TRBV9 and TRBJ1-2, with D possibly matching TRBD1 (5 bases). This CDR3 contains 15 residues. Germline V lookup: CDR1 SGDLS, CDR2 YYNGEE. V shed 4 bases and J shed 6 bases, with 19 bases lying between them. DNA of the CDR3: TGTGCCAGCAGCCACTTAGAAGGGTCAGGGAATGGCTACACCTTC. This translates into CASSHLEGSGNGYTF.

The gene calls are TRBV11-1 and TRBJ1-1; a possible D gene is TRBD1 (6 bases). Germline CDR1 is SGHAT and CDR2 is FQDESV (reference sequence). V lost 5 bases to trimming and J lost 0 bases, with 16 bases between them. The CDR3 has 16 residues. The CDR3 loop reads CASSPRTAVLNTEAFF. Written as DNA, the CDR3 is TGTGCCAGCAGCCCGAGGACAGCGGTTTTGAACACTGAAGCTTTCTTT.

This chain links TRBV6-1 with TRBJ2-1; TRBD2 aligns across 13 bases. V gave up 9 bases and J gave up 9 bases; unmatched junction bases: 8. This CDR3 comprises 14 residues. Germline V gives CDR1 MNHNS, CDR2 SASEGT. As DNA, the CDR3 is TGTGCCAGTCATGGGACTAGCGGGGACGGTGAGCAGTTCTTC. This translates into CASHGTSGDGEQFF.